What follows are 26 T cell receptor beta chains derived from one specimen sequenced in a study of blood T cell repertoires in COVID-19 (dated by TCRdb to between 2020 and 2021). Libraries came from the immunoSEQ multiplex PCR assay. TCRdb carries this immuneACCESS record with in-frame sequences only. Its versions omit some clonotypes, under half of them owing to an unresolved V gene in the studies checked, with the rest unexplained. This sample lists about 77,000 clones; under 95% were detected once. The ten largest clones take up around a sixth of the sample. The sequencing sample was made of peripheral blood. All receptors derive from a woman older than 75 with active or convalescent COVID-19.

The chain is built from TRBV19 and TRBJ1-5; 8 nucleotides line up with TRBD1. Germline V gene data show CDR1 as LNHDA and CDR2 as SQIVND (reference sequence). With V trimmed by 4 bases and J by 1 base, 9 bases remained unmatched. The CDR3 runs 17 residues. CDR3 residues: CASSTDRVWGSNQPQHF. CDR3 bases: TGTGCCAGTAGTACGGACAGGGTGTGGGGGAGCAATCAGCCCCAGCATTTT.

The CDR3 sequence: CASSPPSRPGNTIYF. The DNA for the CDR3 is TGTGCCAGCTCACCACCTTCCAGGCCTGGAAACACCATATATTTT. V is TRBV18 and J is TRBJ1-3; D remains ambiguous. CDR1 is KGHSH and CDR2 is LQKENI in the germline V gene. Trimming took off 0 bases at V and 2 bases at J, with 8 bases between the two ends. This CDR3 spans 15 amino acids.

The chain links TRBV24-1 to TRBJ1-5; perhaps TRBD1 as D (6 bases). CDR3 length: 17 amino acids. CDR1 is KGHDR, CDR2 SFDVKD, per germline. The V gene lost 2 bases and the J gene lost 0 bases, with 13 bases spanning the gap. CDR3: CATSDSATGSSNQPQHF. The CDR3 nucleotides read TGTGCCACCAGTGATTCTGCGACAGGTTCTAGCAATCAGCCCCAGCATTTT.

The J gene is TRBJ2-7, the V gene TRBV5-1; TRBD1 might be the D (5 bases). From germline, CDR1 is SGHRS and CDR2 YFSETQ. The V end lost 0 bases, the J end lost 5 bases, and 12 bases lay between the germline ends. The CDR3 totals 14 residues. The CDR3 loop is CASSLDRPGHEQYF. CDR3 DNA: TGCGCCAGCAGCTTGGATAGACCAGGGCACGAGCAGTACTTC. Filled out from reference TRBV5-1 and TRBJ2-7, the complete variable domain reads KAGVTQTPRYLIKTRGQQVTLSCSPISGHRSVSWYQQTPGQGLQFLFEYFSETQRNKGNFPGRFSGRQFSNSRSEMNVSTLELGDSALYLCASSLDRPGHEQYFGPGTRLTVT.

The chain uses TRBV6-6 and TRBJ2-5; TRBD2 matches 13 bases. Germline V gives CDR1 MNHNY, CDR2 SVGAGI (reference sequence). The CDR3 totals 15 residues. V lost 7 bases to trimming and J lost 1 base; unmatched junction nucleotides: 3. This chain's CDR3 is CASMTSGGFQETQYF. Written as DNA, the CDR3 is TGTGCCAGCATGACTAGCGGGGGGTTCCAAGAGACCCAGTACTTC.

This clone was seen once. The genes are TRBV6-2 or TRBV6-3 and TRBJ1-6, with unresolved D. The CDR3 runs to 14 residues. With 0 bases removed from V and 7 bases from J, the gap between germline ends came to 7 bases. Germline V gene sequence: CDR1 MNHEY, CDR2 SVGEGT. CDR3 DNA: TGTGCCAGCAGTTACTCTCAGGCCAATTCACCCCTCCACTTT. It yields the protein CASSYSQANSPLHF.

This clone showed up just once. This chain links TRBV6-5 with TRBJ2-5; 10 bases line up with TRBD2. Germline assignment: CDR1 MNHEY and CDR2 SVGAGI. The J segment lost 5 bases and the V segment lost 6 bases, leaving 6 bases of the junction unmatched. The CDR3 loop spans 14 amino acids. This chain's CDR3 is CASRLAGAGETQYF. CDR3 DNA: TGTGCCAGCAGGCTAGCGGGGGCGGGGGAGACCCAGTACTTC.

V and J are TRBV4-3 and TRBJ2-5, with 11 bases identical to TRBD2. Germline CDR1 reads LGHNA; CDR2 reads YSLEER. There are 17 residues in the CDR3. V was pared by 4 bases and J by 4 bases, with 11 bases of the junction left unmatched. The CDR3 DNA reads TGCGCCAGCAGCCGGAAAACCGGGACTAGCGGCCGAGAGACCCAGTACTTC. Protein sequence: CASSRKTGTSGRETQYF.

This clone was seen a single time. The V call is TRBV3-1 (or the pseudogene TRBV3-2), the J call TRBJ2-3, with TRBD1 identical over 8 bases. Germline V lookup: CDR1 LGHDT, CDR2 YNNKEL (reference sequence). V gave up 2 bases and J gave up 6 bases; unmatched junction bases: 10. The CDR3 totals 16 residues. CDR3 DNA sequence: TGTGCCAGCAGCCAAAGGGACAGGACCTCACGGGATACGCAGTATTTT. Amino acid sequence: CASSQRDRTSRDTQYF.

This clone was seen a single time. The CDR3 DNA sequence: TGTGCCAGCAGCTTAGACCCCGGGTTTAGCGGGAGAGTACAAGAGACCCAGTACTTC. Translating gives CASSLDPGFSGRVQETQYF. The chain couples TRBV7-8 to TRBJ2-5, with 9 bases lining up with TRBD2. The J segment lost 2 bases and the V segment lost 1 base, leaving 14 bases of the junction unmatched. Per the germline V gene, CDR1 is SGHVS and CDR2 is FQNEAQ. The CDR3 is 19 residues long.

The rearrangement uses TRBV10-2 and TRBJ2-3, with 12 bases identical to TRBD2. Germline CDR1 WSHSY, CDR2 SAAADI. This CDR3 has 15 residues. The junction had 4 bases not matched to a gene; V was cut back by 4 bases and J by 5 bases. Here the CDR3 DNA reads TGCGCCAGCAGTGCCCTAGCGGGGGGGCAAGATACGCAGTATTTT. Translation gives CASSALAGGQDTQYF.

The chain uses TRBV9 and TRBJ2-1, with 14 bases identical to TRBD2. The CDR3 has 18 amino acids. Germline assignment: CDR1 SGDLS and CDR2 YYNGEE. V shed 0 bases, J shed 2 bases, and the junction held 4 bases outside the gene matches. The CDR3 sequence is CASSVAGTSGGAYNEQFF. In DNA, the CDR3 is TGTGCCAGCAGCGTAGCCGGGACTAGCGGGGGAGCCTACAATGAGCAGTTCTTC. Variable domain in full (rest from reference TRBV9 and TRBJ2-1): DSGVTQTPKHLITATGQRVTLRCSPRSGDLSVYWYQQSLDQGLQFLIQYYNGEERAKGNILERFSAQQFPDLHSELNLSSLELGDSALYFCASSVAGTSGGAYNEQFFGPGTRLTVL.

This rearrangement joins TRBV7-2 to TRBJ2-7; D possibly corresponds to TRBD1 (5 bases). The V end was cut by 1 base, the J end by 4 bases, with 14 bases between. This CDR3 spans 15 amino acids. Germline V CDR1 and CDR2: SGHTA, FQGNSA. The CDR3 DNA sequence: TGTGCCAGCAGCTTAGGGCCAGGGCGTGATTACGAGCAGTACTTC. Translating gives CASSLGPGRDYEQYF.

The V and J genes are TRBV28 and TRBJ2-3; TRBD1 matches at 10 bases. Germline loops: CDR1 MDHEN, CDR2 SYDVKM. J gave up 1 base and V 4 bases, and 14 bases lay outside the gene matches. The CDR3 covers 19 residues. CDR3 protein: CASSSFLGTGETRTDTQYF. The CDR3 DNA follows: TGTGCCAGCAGTTCTTTCTTGGGGACAGGGGAAACCCGCACAGATACGCAGTATTTT.

This chain joins TRBV7-3 and TRBJ2-1; 11 nucleotides align to TRBD2. This CDR3 spans 16 amino acids. J was trimmed by 5 bases and V by 5 bases; bases with no gene match: 8. Germline values: CDR1 SGHTA, CDR2 FQGTGA. The CDR3 spells CASSRSGGEYDNEQFF. The CDR3 DNA reads TGTGCCAGCAGCCGTAGCGGGGGGGAATACGACAATGAGCAGTTCTTC.

This chain uses TRBV7-3 with TRBJ2-3; TRBD1 aligns across 9 bases. Germline CDR1 is SGHTA and CDR2 is FQGTGA. J was trimmed by 2 bases and V by 0 bases; bases with no gene match: 6. The CDR3 runs to 17 residues. The CDR3 DNA reads TGTGCCAGCAGCTTAACGGCGGACAGGGGCGACACAGATACGCAGTATTTT. It is translated as CASSLTADRGDTDTQYF. The variable domain in full, completed from reference TRBV7-3 and TRBJ2-3, reads GAGVSQTPSNKVTEKGKYVELRCDPISGHTALYWYRQSLGQGPEFLIYFQGTGAADDSGLPNDRFFAVRPEGSVSTLKIQRTERGDSAVYLCASSLTADRGDTDTQYFGPGTRLTVL.

The chain links TRBV3-1 (or the pseudogene TRBV3-2) to TRBJ2-5, with TRBD2 as a possible D gene (6 bases). CDR1 is LGHDT and CDR2 is YNNKEL in the germline V gene (reference sequence). V was trimmed by 2 bases and J by 0 bases, leaving 10 bases between them. This CDR3 is built from 15 residues. Here the CDR3 DNA reads TGTGCCAGCAGCCAACGCGGAGGGTACCAAGAGACCCAGTACTTC. Its protein is CASSQRGGYQETQYF.

This clone appeared once. V is TRBV28 and J is TRBJ1-5, with TRBD1 as a possible D gene (6 bases). Trimming left V 3 bases short and J 9 bases short, with 9 bases between. CDR1 is MDHEN, CDR2 SYDVKM, per germline. The CDR3 has 12 amino acids. DNA of the CDR3: TGTGCCAGCAGTTTCTTGACAGGGCCCCAGCATTTT. Translated, it gives CASSFLTGPQHF. Filled out from reference TRBV28 and TRBJ1-5, the complete variable domain reads DVKVTQSSRYLVKRTGEKVFLECVQDMDHENMFWYRQDPGLGLRLIYFSYDVKMKEKGDIPEGYSVSREKKERFSLILESASTNQTSMYLCASSFLTGPQHFGDGTRLSIL.

J is TRBJ2-5 and V is TRBV7-2; maybe TRBD1 (6 bases). Per germline, CDR1 SGHTA and CDR2 FQGNSA. This CDR3 comprises 17 residues. V lost 2 bases, J lost 4 bases, and 20 bases lay in between. The CDR3 DNA reads TGTGCCAGCAGCTTACAGGGGCAGGTGGCTTTTGGAGAGACCCAGTACTTC. Its translation is CASSLQGQVAFGETQYF.

The chain recombines TRBV18 with TRBJ2-3; D may be TRBD1 (6 bases). Looked up from germline, CDR1 is KGHSH and CDR2 is LQKENI. V lost 2 bases and J lost 4, with 10 bases in between. The CDR3 spans 14 residues. DNA of the CDR3: TGTGCCAGCTCACCATATACAGGGCCAGATACGCAGTATTTT. This sequence encodes CASSPYTGPDTQYF.

The chain uses TRBV7-9 and TRBJ1-4, with TRBD1 identical over 9 bases. This CDR3 spans 15 amino acids. J gave up 7 bases and V 5 bases, and 8 bases lay outside the gene matches. CDR1 is SEHNR, CDR2 FQNEAQ, per germline (reference sequence). The CDR3 DNA follows: TGTGCCAGCAGCAAGACAGGGGGTGTGGGTGAAAAACTGTTTTTT. The encoded protein is CASSKTGGVGEKLFF.

The V call is TRBV12-3 or TRBV12-4, the J call TRBJ1-2; possibly TRBD1 for D (6 bases). The CDR3 has 13 amino acids. V dropped 5 bases and J dropped 5 bases, with 12 bases sitting between them. The CDR3 region is CASSADRFYGYTF. In DNA, the CDR3 is TGTGCCAGCAGTGCAGACAGGTTTTATGGCTACACCTTC.

The V gene is TRBV3-1 (or the pseudogene TRBV3-2), the J gene TRBJ1-2; 9 bases fit TRBD1. Looked up from germline, CDR1 is LGHDT and CDR2 is YNNKEL (reference sequence). J lost 4 bases, V lost 3 bases, and 6 bases had no gene match. The CDR3 has 15 amino acids. The CDR3 protein is CASSQGTGLGYGYTF. In DNA, the CDR3 is TGTGCCAGCAGCCAGGGGACAGGGCTAGGCTATGGCTACACCTTC.

The V and J genes are TRBV19 and TRBJ2-7; D perhaps matches TRBD1 (6 bases). Trimming left V 3 bases short and J 3 bases short, with 12 bases between. The length of the CDR3 is 14 residues. Germline CDR1 is LNHDA and CDR2 is SQIVND (reference sequence). CDR3 DNA: TGTGCCAGTAGTATCGGTTCGGACAGCTACGAGCAGTACTTC. Translating gives CASSIGSDSYEQYF.

The CDR3 region has the DNA TGTGCCAGCAGCGGGACTAGCGGGGGGGGGACCCAGTACTTC. It specifies CASSGTSGGGTQYF. The chain is built from TRBV2 and TRBJ2-5, with TRBD2 identical over 16 bases. Trimming at V came to 6 bases and at J to 7 bases, leaving 2 bases not matched to a gene. The CDR3 runs to 14 residues. CDR1 and CDR2 from the germline V gene are SNHLY and FYNNEI.

The chain carries TRBV28 and TRBJ2-7; TRBD2 is a possible D gene (5 bases). Between the trimmed V and J ends, which lost 8 bases and 4 bases, there was a span of 15 bases. The CDR3 length is 13 residues. Per germline, CDR1 MDHEN and CDR2 SYDVKM. CDR3 nucleotides: TGTGCCAGCGTTTTTGACGGCGGGTACGAGCAGTACTTC. Protein: CASVFDGGYEQYF.